The present entry profiles one T cell receptor beta chain with its context. Its antigen is not known. The data were taken from a study of cytomegalovirus exposure and HLA in healthy donors. Study overall: Approximately 83 million unique TCRs from HLA-typed donors were held in an early data release. Overall study results and limits: Per a later analysis, HLA-associated TCR beta chains showed more clonal expansion than other, equally common TCR beta chains. Several of the most significant clusters were apparently associated with common viral pathogens in a later analysis.

Among the donors, all were healthy bone marrow donors. PCR amplification relied on 60 Vbeta primers (plus 13 Jbeta primers). Libraries were prepared by immunoSEQ multiplex PCR; TCRdb keeps only in-frame clonotypes and omits some of them. Among some 29,000 clones listed, 35% to 55% were seen once. Sequencing used PBMCs. This clonotype was obtained from a woman between 50 and 59 years old in good health and CMV-seronegative.

The chain's CDR3 is CATLSSPGGGGQFSQPQHF. CDR3 nucleotide sequence: TGTGCCACCCTTAGCAGCCCCGGGGGAGGGGGTCAATTTTCCCAGCCCCAGCATTTT. J is TRBJ1-5 and V is TRBV19; D may be TRBD1 (6 bases). Germline-derived CDR1 and CDR2 are LNHDA and SQIVND (reference sequence). V dropped 10 bases and J dropped 7 bases, with 35 bases sitting between them. This CDR3 has 19 amino acids.